Below are 5 T cell receptor beta chains sequenced from a single sample in a study of shared clonotypes between healthy human individuals. Assay used: immunoSEQ multiplex PCR; TCRdb lists only in-frame clones, some missing. The sample shows about a million clones, about 70% of them seen only once. The sample was memory CD4+ T cells sorted from blood. The subset: CD45RA-negative fraction. The origin of the receptors is a man aged 18-30 years in good health.

This chain joins TRBV6-1 and TRBJ2-1; 9 bases match TRBD2. Germline V gene sequence: CDR1 MNHNS, CDR2 SASEGT. V trimming: 6 bases; J trimming: 7 bases; junction bases outside the gene matches: 10. CDR3 length: 15 amino acids. CDR3 amino acids: CASRVAGGPGNEQFF. The CDR3, as DNA: TGTGCCAGCAGAGTGGCGGGAGGGCCCGGGAATGAGCAGTTCTTC.

The chain is built from TRBV4-3 and TRBJ1-4; TRBD1 matches at 8 bases. The CDR3 has 16 residues. CDR1 and CDR2 from the germline V gene are LGHNA and YSLEER. J was trimmed by 11 bases and V by 0 bases; bases with no gene match: 11. The CDR3 region has the DNA TGCGCCAGCAGCCAAGATCTGGTCGGACAGGGTGGGAAACTGTTTTTT. Its protein is CASSQDLVGQGGKLFF.

The gene calls are TRBV6-1 and TRBJ1-6, with D uncertain. Germline CDR1 is MNHNS and CDR2 is SASEGT. V shed 2 bases and J shed 7 bases, with 9 bases lying between them. The CDR3 spans 14 residues. The CDR3 loop reads CASSELEGNSPLHF. As DNA, the CDR3 is TGTGCCAGCAGTGAACTAGAAGGGAATTCACCCCTCCACTTT.

The rearrangement joins TRBV7-9 to TRBJ2-3; D is undetermined. V was clipped by 8 bases and J by 0 bases, with 15 bases between them. Germline V gives CDR1 SEHNR, CDR2 FQNEAQ (reference sequence). The CDR3 covers 15 residues. The CDR3 is CASVSQGGSTDTQYF. The DNA of the CDR3 is TGTGCCAGCGTCTCTCAAGGCGGTAGCACAGATACGCAGTATTTT.

The chain carries TRBV18 and TRBJ2-2, with 8 bases matching TRBD2. Germline-derived CDR1 and CDR2 are KGHSH and LQKENI. This CDR3 region has 16 residues. V gave up 3 bases and J gave up 5 bases; unmatched junction bases: 8. As DNA, the CDR3 is TGTGCCAGCTCACCGATTCAGGGACTAGTAACCGGGGAGCTGTTTTTT. It encodes CASSPIQGLVTGELFF.